This T cell receptor beta chain was captured in a study of blood T cells in healthy people across ages (dated by TCRdb to 2015 to 2017). About the study as a whole: In model experiments, template switching captured about one uniquely barcoded TCR beta cDNA molecule for every two T cells. To track age-related changes in TCR beta repertoire diversity, the study relied on deep sequencing normalized with unique cDNA molecular identifiers. The donors were divided into four age groups: young (average around 16 years), middle-aged (almost 40), aged (about 60) and long-lived (more than 75). To avoid experimental bias, donors of different ages were distributed randomly across sequencing lanes. Two additional independent replicas of 1 million unique cDNA reads from the same blood draw were analyzed for two donors (one aged 18 to 29 and one aged 80 or older). The paper as a whole reports these results and caveats: Compared with the aged group, more naive CD4+ T cells, fewer expanded clones and increased TCR diversity were shown by the long-lived group, suggesting age selection. As age increased, observed TCR beta diversity per million T cells dropped in a roughly linear way, and a significant reduction was already evident by age about 40. Because the CMV infection status of the donors was unknown, age-related changes in expanded clonotypes may potentially have been confounded. Because profiling used bulk unsorted PBMCs, naive and antigen-experienced compartments could not be compared conclusively. Observed TCR beta diversity correlated strongly with the percentage of naive T cells measured by flow cytometry. Total diversity estimates from one million sequenced T cells were considered lower bounds and underestimates.

Counted from cysteine to phenylalanine, this CDR3 has 15 amino acids. Here the CDR3 DNA is all that survives: 45 bases in frame from base 1. V lost 2 bases and J lost 0 bases; the stretch between them is 9 bases long. CDR1 is given as MRHNA and CDR2 as SNTAGT, both from the germline V gene. The donors were 40 or so Caucasian individuals from Russia, aged 6 to 90 years, who were systemically healthy. Roughly 10 milliliters of peripheral blood were collected from each donor into EDTA-treated Vacutainer tubes. Ficoll-Paque density-gradient centrifugation was used to isolate PBMCs, with at least 6.5 million per sample. Total RNA, at least 6 micrograms per sample, was extracted from PBMCs with Trizol reagent. Naive CD45RAhigh/CD27high T cell percentages were measured by flow cytometry on a PBMC aliquot from every donor. Library creation used 5' RACE. The instrument was an Illumina HiSeq 2500. The second PCR ran for about 6 to 11 cycles and used a J-beta primer mix along with a sample-barcoded 5' primer. A unique molecular identifier was introduced onto each TCR beta cDNA molecule by a template-switch 5' adaptor carrying 12 random nucleotides. Each sample yielded at least 2.5 million CDR3-containing paired-end reads. First-strand cDNA was synthesized from all RNA with the Mint cDNA synthesis kit, primed by a TRBC-specific oligonucleotide. After uracil-DNA glycosylase treatment, a first 18-cycle PCR used universal primers M1SS and BC2_uni_R on all cDNA. As for the original processing: Normalization of each sample was performed by random selection of 1 million high-quality reads, each carrying a distinct molecular identifier. Instead of being binned into consensus sequences, reads with shared molecular identifiers were discarded. MiTCR, run with a Q25 quality threshold and the strictest error-elimination algorithm, handled CDR3 identification, clonotype clustering and error correction. A nonparametric unseen species model using Euler transformation provided a lower-bound estimate of total TCR beta diversity. Using fastp trimming at Q25 and MiXCR clonotype assembly, TCRdb reanalyzed the public sequencing data and kept in-frame beta chains. Rows matching on CDR3 protein sequence are summarized as one entry with the most common DNA and genes. The V and J calls and clone size are TCRdb's, not the authors'. In all, the sample holds 790,000 or so distinct CDR3 sequences, and around 45% of those were seen once. In total, the top ten clones hold 15% to 20% of the sample.

As for this clonotype: The target of this receptor is not known. No base qualities exist here, and no much larger clone lies one base off it.

The specimen sequenced was blood. The chain employs TRBV6-4 and TRBJ2-3; the D gene is perhaps TRBD1 or TRBD2, each of them matching over 5 bases. This clonotype originated in an older man in good health. Here the CDR3 is given as CASSDGTDSTDTQYF. At the DNA level, the sequence is TGTGCCAGCAGTGACGGGACCGATAGCACAGATACGCAGTATTTT.